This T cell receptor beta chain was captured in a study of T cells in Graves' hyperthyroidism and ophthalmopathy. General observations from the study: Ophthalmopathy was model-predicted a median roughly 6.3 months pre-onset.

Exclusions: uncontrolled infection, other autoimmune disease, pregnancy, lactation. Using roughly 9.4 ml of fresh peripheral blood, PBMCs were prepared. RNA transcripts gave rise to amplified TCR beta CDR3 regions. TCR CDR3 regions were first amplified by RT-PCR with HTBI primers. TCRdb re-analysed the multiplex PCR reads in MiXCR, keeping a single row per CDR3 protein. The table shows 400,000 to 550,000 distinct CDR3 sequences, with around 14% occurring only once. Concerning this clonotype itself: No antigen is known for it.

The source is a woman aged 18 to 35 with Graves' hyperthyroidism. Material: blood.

CDR3 sequence: CASSMTGSGELFF. The CDR3 DNA sequence: TGTGCCAGCAGCATGACAGGGTCCGGGGAGCTGTTTTTT. This chain uses TRBV7-9 with TRBJ2-2; 7 bases agree with TRBD1. CDR3 length equals 13 residues. Germline V lookup: CDR1 SEHNR, CDR2 FQNEAQ (reference sequence). V trimming: 5 bases; J trimming: 6 bases; junction bases outside the gene matches: 3.